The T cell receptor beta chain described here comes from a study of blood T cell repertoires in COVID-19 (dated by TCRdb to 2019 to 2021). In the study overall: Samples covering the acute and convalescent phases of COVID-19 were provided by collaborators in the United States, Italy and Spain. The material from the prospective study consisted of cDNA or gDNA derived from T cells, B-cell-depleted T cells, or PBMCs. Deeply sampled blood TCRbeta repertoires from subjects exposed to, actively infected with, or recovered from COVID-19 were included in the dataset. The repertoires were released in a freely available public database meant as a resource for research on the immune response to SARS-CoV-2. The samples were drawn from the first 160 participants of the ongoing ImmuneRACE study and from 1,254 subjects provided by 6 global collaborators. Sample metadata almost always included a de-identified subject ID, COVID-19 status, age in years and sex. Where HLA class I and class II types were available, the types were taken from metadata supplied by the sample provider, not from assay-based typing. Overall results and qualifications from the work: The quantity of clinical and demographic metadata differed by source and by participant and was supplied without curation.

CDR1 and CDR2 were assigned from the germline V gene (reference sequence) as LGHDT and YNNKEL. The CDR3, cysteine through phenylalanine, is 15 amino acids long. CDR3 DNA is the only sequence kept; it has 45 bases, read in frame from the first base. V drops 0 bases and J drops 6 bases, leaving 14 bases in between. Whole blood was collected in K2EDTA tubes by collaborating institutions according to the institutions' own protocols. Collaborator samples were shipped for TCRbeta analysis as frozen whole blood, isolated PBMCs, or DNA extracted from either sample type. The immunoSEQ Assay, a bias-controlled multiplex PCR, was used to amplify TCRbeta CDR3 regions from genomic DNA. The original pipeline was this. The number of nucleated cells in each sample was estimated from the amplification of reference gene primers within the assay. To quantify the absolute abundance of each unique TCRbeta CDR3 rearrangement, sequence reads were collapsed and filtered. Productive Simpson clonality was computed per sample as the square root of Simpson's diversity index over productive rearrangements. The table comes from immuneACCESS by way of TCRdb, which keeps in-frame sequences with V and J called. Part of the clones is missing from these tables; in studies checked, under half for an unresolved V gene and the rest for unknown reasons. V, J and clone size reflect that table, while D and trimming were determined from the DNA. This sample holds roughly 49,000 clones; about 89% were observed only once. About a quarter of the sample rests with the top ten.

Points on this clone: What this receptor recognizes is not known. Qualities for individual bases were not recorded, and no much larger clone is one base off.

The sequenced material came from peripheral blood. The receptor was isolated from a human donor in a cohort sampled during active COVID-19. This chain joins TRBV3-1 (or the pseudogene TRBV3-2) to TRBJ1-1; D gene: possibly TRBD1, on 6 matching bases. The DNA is TGTGCCAGCAGCCAAGATCTTACCAGGGGATCTGAAGCTTTCTTT. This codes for CASSQDLTRGSEAFF.